These 28 T cell receptor beta chains were all obtained from the same sample, sequenced in a study of tissue T cells after allogeneic stem cell transplantation (dated 2022 in TCRdb). Taken with the paper, the label for time point translates to: human tissue collected at research (rapid) autopsy. Over a roughly three-year period, seven or eight adult allo-HCT recipients who had steroid-refractory GVHD were prospectively enrolled in a research-autopsy study. Libraries were prepared through the immunoSEQ multiplex PCR assay. The clones in this table, taken by TCRdb from immuneACCESS, are in-frame only. Not every clone is retained; where verified, under half of the shortfall comes from an unresolved V gene, and the cause of the rest is unknown. The sample data list about 2,700 clones, and around two thirds of these were observed just once. The ten largest clones represent 15% to 17% of the sample. This specimen was descending colon tissue, taken at autopsy. The receptors shown here come from a male patient aged 60 or older with steroid-refractory graft-versus-host disease after an allogeneic stem cell transplant. After a transplant, some T cells may be the graft donor's own cells.

By proportion, this clone is large. The chain links TRBV5-6 to TRBJ2-5, with 8 nucleotides matching TRBD2. The germline gives CDR1 SGHDT, CDR2 YYEEEE. J lost 4 bases, V lost 3 bases, and 8 bases had no gene match. The CDR3 length is 15 residues. CDR3 sequence: CASSWGAGGGETQYF. CDR3 nucleotides: TGTGCCAGCAGCTGGGGGGCCGGGGGGGGAGAGACCCAGTACTTC.

V is TRBV6-4 and J is TRBJ2-1, with 7 bases matching TRBD1. Trimming removed 0 bases from V and 0 bases from J; junction bases left unmatched: 2. CDR1 and CDR2 (germline): MRHNA, SNTAGT. This CDR3 contains 16 residues. CDR3 amino acids: CASSDSAGGSYNEQFF. The CDR3, as DNA: TGTGCCAGCAGTGACTCTGCAGGGGGCTCCTACAATGAGCAGTTCTTC.

Worth noting for this clone: Other DNA sequences from this sample encode an identical CDR3 as well. This rearrangement joins TRBV7-9 to TRBJ2-5; D unclear. With 4 bases removed from V and 2 bases from J, the gap between germline ends came to 2 bases. Germline assignment: CDR1 SEHNR and CDR2 FQNEAQ (reference sequence). The CDR3 is made up of 11 amino acids. The CDR3 loop reads CASSSQETQYF. The DNA of the CDR3 is TGTGCCAGCAGCTCGCAAGAGACCCAGTACTTC.

V usage is TRBV5-1 and J usage is TRBJ1-4, with D hard to call. Germline lookup yields CDR1 SGHRS and CDR2 YFSETQ. CDR3 size: 17 residues. Trimming pared 1 base from V and 3 bases from J, leaving 16 bases between. The CDR3 loop is CASSLLPVVAANEKLFF. The CDR3 DNA is TGCGCCAGCAGCTTGCTCCCAGTAGTGGCTGCTAATGAAAAACTGTTTTTT.

The chain carries TRBV29-1 and TRBJ1-5; TRBD1 might be the D (5 bases). The CDR3 runs 13 residues. V lost 6 bases and J lost 6, with 15 bases in between. Germline V CDR1 and CDR2: SQVTM, ANQGSEA. DNA of the CDR3: TGCAGCGTGGAGGTGGGGGGAGGTCAGCCCCAGCATTTT. It translates to CSVEVGGGQPQHF.

The chain recombines TRBV11-2 with TRBJ1-1; D remains unclear. This CDR3 is built from 13 residues. V dropped 1 base and J dropped 7 bases, with 10 bases sitting between them. The V gene's germline CDR1 is SGHAT and CDR2 FQNNGV. CDR3 bases: TGTGCCAGCAGCTTAGGGGTGACTTATGAAGCTTTCTTT. Translation: CASSLGVTYEAFF.

The CDR3 region has the DNA TGTGCCAGCAGCCCTGACCGACCCCGGGACACTGAAGCTTTCTTT. Amino acid sequence: CASSPDRPRDTEAFF. The chain couples TRBV7-9 to TRBJ1-1, with D hard to call. From germline, CDR1 is SEHNR and CDR2 FQNEAQ (reference sequence). The CDR3 is made up of 15 amino acids. V was clipped by 5 bases and J by 3 bases, with 16 bases between them.

The chain combines TRBV5-6 with TRBJ2-5, with D maybe TRBD1 (5 bases). There are 11 residues in the CDR3. V was pared by 4 bases and J by 5 bases, with 6 bases between. Germline CDR1 reads SGHDT; CDR2 reads YYEEEE. The CDR3 spells CASSHRETQYF. The DNA of the CDR3 is TGTGCCAGCAGCCACAGGGAGACCCAGTACTTC.

V and J are TRBV4-1 and TRBJ2-1; weak D call: TRBD2 (5 bases). The CDR3 length is 13 residues. Trimming removed 1 base from V and 10 bases from J, with 11 bases in between. Germline CDR1 and CDR2: MGHRA and YSYEKL. In nucleotides, the CDR3 is TGCGCCAGCAGCCAAGGAGAGGAGCGGGAGCAGTTCTTC. Translated: CASSQGEEREQFF.

The chain recombines TRBV9 with TRBJ2-5; TRBD2 aligns across 7 bases. CDR1 and CDR2 from the germline V gene are SGDLS and YYNGEE. V lost 1 base and J lost 5; bases outside the gene matches: 2. The length of the CDR3 is 13 residues. CDR3 protein: CASSVWEGETQYF. The CDR3 DNA follows: TGTGCCAGCAGCGTATGGGAGGGGGAGACCCAGTACTTC.

The chain combines TRBV7-9 with TRBJ1-6, with no clear D. CDR3 length: 13 amino acids. V gave up 5 bases and J gave up 7 bases, with 9 bases separating them. Germline V CDR1 and CDR2: SEHNR, FQNEAQ (reference sequence). CDR3 in DNA: TGTGCCAGCAGCACCAGCCGCAATTCACCCCTCCACTTT. This sequence encodes CASSTSRNSPLHF.

In this sample, this clone turned up a few times. The chain employs TRBV5-1 and TRBJ2-2; weak D call: TRBD1 (6 bases). The CDR3 sequence is 13 residues long. V was pared by 3 bases and J by 6 bases, with 9 bases between. CDR1 is SGHRS and CDR2 is YFSETQ in the germline V gene. CDR3 sequence: CASSYGQPGELFF. The DNA of the CDR3 is TGCGCCAGCAGCTACGGACAGCCCGGGGAGCTGTTTTTT.

This clone occurred once. The V call is TRBV12-3 or TRBV12-4, the J call TRBJ2-7; TRBD1 aligns across 7 bases. The CDR3 loop spans 12 amino acids. With V trimmed by 4 bases and J by 3 bases, 0 bases remained unmatched. CDR3 sequence reads: CASSSGGYEQYF. The CDR3 DNA follows: TGTGCCAGCAGTTCAGGGGGCTACGAGCAGTACTTC.

This clone has more than one count but fewer than ten. The chain has TRBV27 and TRBJ2-1; TRBD1 matches at 8 bases. The germline gives CDR1 MNHEY, CDR2 SMNVEV (reference sequence). The CDR3 loop spans 16 amino acids. V shed 2 bases and J 5 bases; nucleotides not matched to a gene: 8. CDR3: CASSLGDRITNNEQFF. CDR3 sequence (DNA): TGTGCCAGCAGTTTAGGGGACAGGATTACTAACAATGAGCAGTTCTTC.

This clone has just a few counts. The rearrangement uses TRBV12-5 and TRBJ2-5; D call uncertain. Germline assignment: CDR1 LGHNT and CDR2 FRNRAP. The CDR3 has 11 residues. The germline V and J ends were trimmed by 6 bases and 4 bases, with 6 bases remaining between them. This CDR3 reads CASGGLETQYF. DNA for the CDR3: TGTGCTAGTGGCGGCCTAGAGACCCAGTACTTC.

The chain couples TRBV12-3 or TRBV12-4 to TRBJ2-2; D gene uncertain. This CDR3 is 13 amino acids long. V shed 2 bases and J shed 5 bases, with 6 bases lying between them. The CDR3 nucleotides read TGTGCCAGCAGTTTAATGGGTACCGGGGAGCTGTTTTTT. Its translation: CASSLMGTGELFF.

V usage is TRBV11-2 and J usage is TRBJ2-3; D is uncertain. The CDR3 extends over 13 amino acids. The germline CDR1 and CDR2 sequences are SGHAT and FQNNGV. V dropped 3 bases and J dropped 4 bases, with 8 bases sitting between them. The CDR3 reads CASSFTSADTQYF. CDR3 nucleotides: TGTGCCAGCAGCTTTACTTCGGCAGATACGCAGTATTTT.

This clone was found a few times. J is TRBJ1-2 and V is TRBV29-1; 9 positions match TRBD1. CDR1 and CDR2 (germline): SQVTM, ANQGSEA. The CDR3 consists of 16 residues. V dropped 4 bases and J dropped 4; count of bases not matched to a gene: 13. In DNA, the CDR3 is TGCAGCGTTGCGGGCGGACAGGGGATTGGACGCTATGGCTACACCTTC. It codes for CSVAGGQGIGRYGYTF. Full variable domain (outside the CDR3, taken from reference TRBV29-1 and TRBJ1-2): SAVISQKPSRDICQRGTSLTIQCQVDSQVTMMFWYRQQPGQSLTLIATANQGSEATYESGFVIDKFPISRPNLTFSTLTVSNMSPEDSSIYLCSVAGGQGIGRYGYTFGSGTRLTVV.

The chain's CDR3 is CASSQARGIEKLFF. The CDR3 nucleotides read TGTGCCAGCAGCCAAGCCAGGGGAATAGAAAAACTGTTTTTT. The gene calls are TRBV14 and TRBJ1-4; possibly TRBD1 for D (6 bases). The CDR3 is 14 residues long. Trimming shortened V by 1 base and J by 8 bases, and 11 bases separated the two germline ends. CDR1 is SGHDN, CDR2 FVKESK, per germline. The full variable domain, completed using reference TRBV14 and TRBJ1-4, is EAGVTQFPSHSVIEKGQTVTLRCDPISGHDNLYWYRRVMGKEIKFLLHFVKESKQDESGMPNNRFLAERTGGTYSTLKVQPAELEDSGVYFCASSQARGIEKLFFGSGTQLSVL.

The genes are TRBV4-2 and TRBJ2-1, with a tentative D call TRBD1 (5 bases). Germline V gene data show CDR1 as LGHNA and CDR2 as YNFKEQ. The CDR3 extends over 13 amino acids. Trimming pared 1 base from V and 4 bases from J, leaving 5 bases between. CDR3 in DNA: TGTGCCAGCAGCCAAGGACAGTACAATGAGCAGTTCTTC. Protein product: CASSQGQYNEQFF.

This chain joins TRBV5-8 and TRBJ1-2; no definite D call. Deletions cut 0 bases from V and 5 bases from J, with 11 bases between. This CDR3 has 14 amino acids. Looked up from germline, CDR1 is SGHTS and CDR2 is YDEGEE. CDR3 DNA sequence: TGTGCCAGCAGCTTGGGCAGTCCTAGTTATGGCTACACCTTC. Protein product: CASSLGSPSYGYTF. The full variable domain, its missing parts supplied by reference TRBV5-8 and TRBJ1-2, is EAGVTQSPTHLIKTRGQQATLRCSPISGHTSVYWYQQALGLGLQFLLWYDEGEERNRGNFPPRFSGRQFPNYSSELNVNALELEDSALYLCASSLGSPSYGYTFGSGTRLTVV.

This clone has only one observation. This sequence joins TRBV4-3 and TRBJ2-7; D perhaps matches TRBD2 (6 bases). This CDR3 contains 15 residues. CDR1 is LGHNA and CDR2 is YSLEER in the germline V gene. The V end was cut by 0 bases, the J end by 4 bases, with 13 bases between. CDR3 sequence: CASSQDPWTIYEQYF. DNA of the CDR3: TGCGCCAGCAGCCAAGATCCTTGGACTATATACGAGCAGTACTTC.

The genes are TRBV4-2 and TRBJ1-4; D uncertain. V lost 1 base and J 14 bases, leaving 17 bases between the germline ends. Germline V gene lookup returns CDR1 LGHNA and CDR2 YNFKEQ. The CDR3 runs 14 residues. CDR3 DNA sequence: TGTGCCAGCAGCCAAGGGGCAGAACGACCATCGCTGTTTTTT. Translated: CASSQGAERPSLFF.

The rearrangement uses TRBV5-4 and TRBJ2-3, with 11 nucleotides matching TRBD2. This CDR3 is built from 16 residues. J lost 6 bases, V lost 5 bases, and 11 bases had no gene match. The germline gives CDR1 SGHNT, CDR2 YYREEE (reference sequence). CDR3 nucleotides: TGTGCCAGCAGATCGACTAGCGGGGTTCGTATGGATACGCAGTATTTT. Residues: CASRSTSGVRMDTQYF. The full variable domain, completed using reference TRBV5-4 and TRBJ2-3, is ETGVTQSPTHLIKTRGQQVTLRCSSQSGHNTVSWYQQALGQGPQFIFQYYREEENGRGNFPPRFSGLQFPNYSSELNVNALELDDSALYLCASRSTSGVRMDTQYFGPGTRLTVL.

By share of the sample, this clone is large. This chain links TRBV12-5 with TRBJ2-2; unclear D gene. Germline V lookup: CDR1 LGHNT, CDR2 FRNRAP. The ends were cut back, 6 bases at V and 8 bases at J, with 16 bases in the middle. The length of the CDR3 is 14 residues. The CDR3 reads CASGPILRLGELFF. CDR3 bases: TGTGCTAGTGGCCCAATTCTACGGTTAGGGGAGCTGTTTTTT.

The V gene is TRBV4-2, the J gene TRBJ2-1; D remains ambiguous. Germline assignment: CDR1 LGHNA and CDR2 YNFKEQ. The CDR3 covers 12 residues. The V gene lost 6 bases and the J gene lost 5 bases, with 8 bases spanning the gap. The CDR3 region is CASSLTDNEQFF. In DNA, the CDR3 is TGTGCCAGCAGTCTAACTGACAATGAGCAGTTCTTC.

This clone was seen only once. V is TRBV29-1 and J is TRBJ1-3, with D uncertain. The CDR3 consists of 11 residues. CDR1 is SQVTM and CDR2 is ANQGSEA in the germline V gene. V lost 7 bases and J 1 base, leaving 5 bases between the germline ends. The DNA for the CDR3 is TGCAGCGCTTATTCTGGAAACACCATATATTTT. Translation: CSAYSGNTIYF.

This clone rates as hyperexpanded (1% or more). J is TRBJ1-2 and V is TRBV19, with D unresolved. With 3 bases removed from V and 5 bases from J, the gap between germline ends came to 19 bases. This CDR3 is built from 16 residues. From germline, CDR1 is LNHDA and CDR2 SQIVND (reference sequence). CDR3 sequence: CASSITVGDTRYGYTF. CDR3 DNA: TGTGCCAGTAGTATCACCGTGGGCGACACTAGATATGGCTACACCTTC. Based on the CDR3 plus reference TRBV19 and TRBJ1-2, the full variable domain is DGGITQSPKYLFRKEGQNVTLSCEQNLNHDAMYWYRQDPGQGLRLIYYSQIVNDFQKGDIAEGYSVSREKKESFPLTVTSAQKNPTAFYLCASSITVGDTRYGYTFGSGTRLTVV.